This T cell receptor (beta chain) is drawn from a study of blood T cell repertoires in COVID-19 (TCRdb year 2020). About the study as a whole: Collaborator samples came from the United States, Italy and Spain and covered acute and convalescent phases of COVID-19. The repertoires were released in a freely available public database intended as a resource for research on the immune response to SARS-CoV-2. The samples were drawn from two sources: the first 160 participants of the ongoing ImmuneRACE study, and 1,200 or so subjects contributed by 6 global collaborators. A de-identified subject ID, COVID-19 status, age in years and sex were almost always included in the sample metadata. Where HLA class I and class II types were available, the types were taken from metadata supplied by the sample provider, not from assay-based typing. The prospective study material was composed of cDNA or gDNA derived from T cells, B-cell-depleted T cells, or PBMCs. Deeply sampled blood TCRbeta repertoires from subjects exposed to, actively infected with, or recovered from COVID-19 were included in the dataset. Broader findings and caveats from the paper: The amount of clinical and demographic metadata varied by source and participant and was provided uncurated.

In the prospective study, participants were roughly 18 to 89 years old, resided in fewer than 25 geographic areas of the United States, and were enrolled through a virtual design. In the prospective study, cohorts were assigned on the basis of participant-reported clinical history obtained from a screening survey and a study questionnaire. Recovered participants in ImmuneRACE Cohort 3 were defined by two consecutive negative NP/OP PCR tests, clearance by a healthcare professional, or resolution of symptoms. Each participant in the prospective study had whole blood, serum and a nasopharyngeal or oropharyngeal swab collected by mobile phlebotomists. Participants in the prospective study had the option to provide additional blood draws and questionnaires over a roughly 2-month period. Before DNA extraction, prospective study blood samples were shipped either frozen or at room temperature. The immunoSEQ Assay, a bias-controlled multiplex PCR, was used to amplify TCRbeta CDR3 regions from genomic DNA. From the authors' description of their analysis: Within the assay, amplification of reference gene primers was used to estimate how many nucleated cells each sample contained. Sequence reads were collapsed and filtered to measure the absolute abundance of every unique TCRbeta CDR3 rearrangement. For each sample, productive Simpson clonality was calculated as the square root of Simpson's diversity index over productive rearrangements. Sourced from immuneACCESS, this table was stored by TCRdb with only in-frame sequences that have V and J called. A share of the clones is absent; for the studies checked, an unresolved V gene accounts for under half, and the remainder has no known explanation. The DNA was the basis for D and trimming; V, J and clone size are from that table. The sample yields nearly 200,000 clones; roughly 90% were counted once. 6.5% to 9% of the sample comes from the top ten.

As to this clone: This clone's antigen is unknown. Base qualities are not at hand, and no much larger clone is one base apart.

The specimen was PBMCs or T cells enriched from blood (not recorded which). The receptor's source is a woman between 18 and 29 years old who had recovered from COVID-19.

The CDR3 corresponds to CASSPTLTGRNTEAFF. The DNA sequence is as follows: TGTGCCAGTAGTCCTACCCTGACAGGGAGGAACACTGAAGCTTTCTTT. This receptor chain uses TRBV19 and TRBJ1-1; TRBD1 aligns with 7 central bases. V and J are trimmed by 5 bases and 1 base, and the gene matches miss 10 bases of the junction. Per the germline V gene (reference sequence), LNHDA is the CDR1 and SQIVND is the CDR2. From its cysteine to its phenylalanine, the CDR3 spans 16 amino acids. The read is trimmed to its CDR3 DNA, 48 bases read in frame from base 1.